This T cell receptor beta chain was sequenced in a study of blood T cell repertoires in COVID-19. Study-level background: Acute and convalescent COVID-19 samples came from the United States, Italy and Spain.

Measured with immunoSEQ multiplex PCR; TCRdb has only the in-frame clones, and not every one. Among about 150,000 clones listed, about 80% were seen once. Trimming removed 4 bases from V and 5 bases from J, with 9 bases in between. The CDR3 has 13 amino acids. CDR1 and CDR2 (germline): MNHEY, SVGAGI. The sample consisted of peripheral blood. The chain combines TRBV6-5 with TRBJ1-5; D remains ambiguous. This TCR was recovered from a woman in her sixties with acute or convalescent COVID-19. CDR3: CASSSYSDQPQHF. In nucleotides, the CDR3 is TGTGCCAGCAGTTCCTACAGTGATCAGCCCCAGCATTTT.